This entry features one TCR beta chain sequence. This clonotype was observed a handful of times. It has no known antigen specificity. There are no base qualities to consult, and no much larger clone falls within one base. These data come from a study of identical twins (dated by TCRdb to 2016 to 2017). Background for the entire study: To test whether fetal clonotypes persist, the study used deep sequencing on TCR alpha and beta repertoires from monozygotic twins, unrelated adults of various ages, and cord blood. To rule out contamination, the twin experiments were replicated at different times with different library preparation protocols.

Every donor was a healthy Caucasian. Three pairs of female monozygotic twins, all aged roughly 18 to 29 years, made up the twin cohort. Positive isolation kits from Invitrogen were used to isolate the CD4+ and CD8+ T cell populations. From the cysteine up to the phenylalanine, the CDR3 has a length of 14 residues. The only DNA kept is the CDR3, 42 bases in frame from the first base. The germline V gene sets CDR1 to SGHTA and CDR2 to FQGTGA. V is pruned by 5 bases and J by 1 base, leaving 1 base of the junction without a gene match. On the study overall, not on this receptor specifically: Fewer insertions were carried by abundant cord blood beta clonotypes, a similar but weaker trend appeared in young adult naive repertoires, and no such trend appeared in memory repertoires. In monozygotic twins, out-of-frame TCR alpha sharing was systematically underestimated by recombination models, although the models agreed with sharing between unrelated individuals. Zero-insertion analyses could be partly confounded by invariant T cells such as MAIT and iNKT, though diverse VJ usage argued against such confounding for most clonotypes. Conclusions relied on cross-sectional statistical analysis, since the same donors could not be followed over many years. A weaker excess of twin sharing was found in beta out-of-frame sequences because the signal-to-noise ratio was lowered by fewer shared sequences. Compared with coincidental sharing between unrelated individuals, out-of-frame TCR alpha sequences shared between twins had an excess of sequences with low generation probability.

Receptor amplification or capture employed 5' RACE. Sequencing relied on an Illumina HiSeq 2000. A universal primer binding site was added through template switching, and the final cDNA carried a unique molecular identifier so that TCR cDNA molecules could be counted accurately. Specific primers in the conserved constant-segment region were used to synthesize first-strand cDNA for the TCR alpha and beta chains. To control for contamination, every cDNA library was double barcoded, receiving both a SMART-Mk sample barcode and Illumina barcodes. TruSeq adapter sequences along with Illumina sample barcodes were introduced in two successive PCR steps. The Illumina HiSeq platform was used with custom primers to sequence TCR alpha and beta cDNA libraries. In the source study's methods: Unique molecular identifiers were extracted from raw reads with MiGEC, and CDR3 positions were determined with MiXCR. Recombination models were inferred per individual with the repgenHMM and IGoR tools using an EM algorithm. Shared clonotypes were analyzed with the tcR package in R, and sharing was normalized by the product of cloneset sizes. To study raw recombination free of thymic and clonal selection effects, out-of-frame nonproductive sequences were analyzed. The public reads were run again by TCRdb, first through fastp at Q25 and then through MiXCR, and only productive beta chains were kept. When rows share a CDR3 protein, they turn into one entry using the most common DNA and genes. TCRdb, not the original authors, processed these V and J calls. The sample contains some 190,000 distinct CDR3 sequences, more than 15% of them found a single time. Over 35% of the sample goes to the ten largest clones.

These data were also filed under a second study, of T cells expressing NK-cell markers. The second study, in turn, reports: Seven or eight donors provided sorted CD3+CD56+NKG2C+, CD3+CD56+NKG2C- and CD3+CD56-NKG2C+ T-cell subsets, whose TCR beta-chain repertoires were profiled. Among the eight sequenced donors, seven were HCMV-seropositive and one was HCMV-seronegative. In several experiments an anti-gammadeltaTCR antibody was added to restrict sorting to alphabetaTCR-expressing T cells. In 5 to 7 donors, the dominant CD3+CD56+NKG2C+ clonotypes were found to rank among the top 10 CD8+ clonotypes and to make up 1.0-7.0% of CD8+ T cells. Those dominant clonotypes were again the most abundant among CD3+CD56-NKG2C+ cells in a handful of donors, at about 25-65%. It remained unclear whether the expanded NKG2C-expressing T cell clones were specific for HCMV antigens. All eight donors whose samples were sequenced were randomly selected healthy volunteers, three of them men and five women. A commercial ELISA kit detecting HCMV-specific IgG in serum was used to determine HCMV serostatus. Reads were demultiplexed and grouped by UMI with MIGEC, and clonotypes were assembled and quantified with MiTCR. To exclude erroneous sequences, only TCR cDNA sequences supported by at least two reads were retained. The tcR package was used for downstream repertoire analysis, and clonotypes were matched across fractions by CDR3 nucleotide sequence plus V segment. VDJmatch was used to annotate antigen specificity against VDJdb, with one amino acid substitution in CDR3 permitted.

The sequence derives from a woman aged 18 to 35 in good health. The specimen sequenced was CD8+ T cells sorted from blood. This sequence uses TRBV7-3 and TRBJ2-3; TRBD1 agrees with 9 junctional bases. The CDR3 in this case is CASSTGGGTDTQYF. The DNA sequence is as follows: TGTGCCAGCAGCACAGGGGGCGGCACAGATACGCAGTATTTT. This CDR3, with the reference TRBV7-3 and TRBJ2-3 proteins standing in past its ends, gives the full variable domain GAGVSQTPSNKVTEKGKYVELRCDPISGHTALYWYRQSLGQGPEFLIYFQGTGAADDSGLPNDRFFAVRPEGSVSTLKIQRTERGDSAVYLCASSTGGGTDTQYFGPGTRLTVL.